A single sample is the source of the 10 T cell receptor beta chains below, sequenced in a study of early T cells in non-severe SARS-CoV-2 infection (dated by TCRdb to about 2021). The receptor library was made with 5' RACE. Sequenced using a NextSeq 500. The public reads were run again by TCRdb, first through fastp at Q25 and then through MiXCR, and only productive beta chains were kept. Records with the same CDR3 protein are collapsed into one entry carrying the most frequent genes and DNA. The sample records over 55,000 distinct CDR3 sequences, 12% of which are singletons. The leading ten clones occupy roughly 2.6% of the sample. The sequencing used whole blood, collected at baseline. The receptors shown here come from an adult who was a healthcare worker with PCR-confirmed SARS-CoV-2 infection or an uninfected control (not recorded which).

The chain has TRBV5-5 and TRBJ2-3, with D unclear. V lost 0 bases and J lost 5, with 7 bases in between. In germline, CDR1 is SGHKS, CDR2 YYEKEE (reference sequence). The CDR3 is 13 amino acids. DNA of the CDR3: TGTGCCAGCAGCTTGGACAGAAAAGATACGCAGTATTTT. This codes for CASSLDRKDTQYF.

The chain has TRBV4-1 and TRBJ1-5; 10 bases align to TRBD1. The germline V gene encodes CDR1 MGHRA and CDR2 YSYEKL. The CDR3 consists of 14 residues. J lost 9 bases, V lost 4 bases, and 6 bases had no gene match. The CDR3 here is CASSLTGGSGPQHF. The CDR3 DNA reads as TGCGCCAGCAGCCTGACAGGGGGCTCTGGGCCCCAGCATTTT.

There are a few counts of this clonotype. CDR3 nucleotide sequence: TGCGCCAGCAGCCAGCCGTGGGGGGGGAGAGATACGCAGTATTTT. This encodes CASSQPWGGRDTQYF. The V and J genes are TRBV4-1 and TRBJ2-3, with 7 positions matching TRBD2. Germline CDR1 is MGHRA and CDR2 is YSYEKL. There are 15 residues in the CDR3. Germline trimming cut 3 bases from V and 5 bases from J; bases unmatched to any gene: 8.

In this sample, this clonotype turned up a few times. As DNA, the CDR3 is TGTGCCGGTCGAGGGACAGGGACCTACGAGCAGTACTTC. This gives the protein CAGRGTGTYEQYF. This chain connects TRBV9 to TRBJ2-7; the match to TRBD1 covers 9 bases. From germline, CDR1 is SGDLS and CDR2 YYNGEE. This CDR3 has 13 residues. With 10 bases clipped from V and 2 bases from J, the junction kept 7 bases outside the gene matches.

This CDR3 reads CASSSGQWDTGELFF. CDR3 DNA sequence: TGCGCCAGCAGCTCAGGACAGTGGGACACCGGGGAGCTGTTTTTT. V usage is TRBV5-1 and J usage is TRBJ2-2; the D gene is possibly TRBD1 (6 bases). Trimming pared 3 bases from V and 3 bases from J, leaving 12 bases between. Germline V gives CDR1 SGHRS, CDR2 YFSETQ. The CDR3 length is 15 residues.

This clonotype was counted a few times. The chain has TRBV7-2 and TRBJ2-7; the D is unclear. Germline loops: CDR1 SGHTA, CDR2 FQGNSA. The germline V and J ends were trimmed by 0 bases and 1 base, with 10 bases remaining between them. The CDR3 totals 15 residues. DNA of the CDR3: TGTGCCAGCAGCTTAGCGTTCGTGGATTCCTACGAGCAGTACTTC. It encodes CASSLAFVDSYEQYF. Filled out from reference TRBV7-2 and TRBJ2-7, the complete variable domain reads GAGVSQSPSNKVTEKGKDVELRCDPISGHTALYWYRQSLGQGLEFLIYFQGNSAPDKSGLPSDRFSAERTGGSVSTLTIQRTQQEDSAVYLCASSLAFVDSYEQYFGPGTRLTVT.

The J gene is TRBJ2-7, the V gene TRBV28, with unresolved D. The CDR3 is made up of 12 amino acids. V lost 3 bases and J 3 bases, leaving 6 bases between the germline ends. Germline CDR1 reads MDHEN; CDR2 reads SYDVKM. CDR3: CASSFRLYEQYF. CDR3 nucleotides: TGTGCCAGCAGTTTCCGCCTCTACGAGCAGTACTTC. Using reference TRBV28 and TRBJ2-7 for the parts outside the CDR3, the full variable domain is DVKVTQSSRYLVKRTGEKVFLECVQDMDHENMFWYRQDPGLGLRLIYFSYDVKMKEKGDIPEGYSVSREKKERFSLILESASTNQTSMYLCASSFRLYEQYFGPGTRLTVT.

This clonotype was seen many times. The chain has TRBV5-1 and TRBJ1-3, with D possibly being TRBD1 (6 bases). This CDR3 has 15 amino acids. The V end lost 4 bases, the J end lost 1 base, and 12 bases lay between the germline ends. CDR1 is SGHRS and CDR2 is YFSETQ in the germline V gene. The CDR3 loop reads CASSINTGSGNTIYF. The CDR3 DNA reads as TGCGCCAGCAGCATCAATACAGGGTCTGGAAACACCATATATTTT.

This clonotype was observed many times. The chain uses TRBV6-5 and TRBJ2-3, with 10 bases lining up with TRBD2. This CDR3 is 15 amino acids long. CDR1 is MNHEY and CDR2 is SVGAGI in the germline V gene. With V trimmed by 4 bases and J by 7 bases, 8 bases remained unmatched. The CDR3 DNA follows: TGTGCCAGCAGTTCCAATAGCGGGGGGACGTATACGCAGTATTTT. This translates into CASSSNSGGTYTQYF.

Many counts were recorded for this clonotype. This rearrangement joins TRBV3-1 to TRBJ1-1; D is possibly TRBD1 (5 bases). The CDR3 is 14 residues long. Trimming took 1 base from V and 5 from J, leaving 11 bases between them. Looked up from germline, CDR1 is LGHDT and CDR2 is YNNKEL (reference sequence). The CDR3 is CASSQAGGRTEAFF. The CDR3 DNA is TGTGCCAGCAGCCAAGCTGGGGGGAGGACTGAAGCTTTCTTT. Variable domain in full (rest from reference TRBV3-1 and TRBJ1-1): DTAVSQTPKYLVTQMGNDKSIKCEQNLGHDTMYWYKQDSKKFLKIMFSYNNKELIINETVPNRFSPKSPDKAHLNLHINSLELGDSAVYFCASSQAGGRTEAFFGQGTRLTVV.